The sample holds many counts of the clone carrying this T cell receptor beta chain. This CDR3 contains 14 residues. The V gene lost 5 bases and the J gene lost 4 bases, with 14 bases spanning the gap. Germline lookup yields CDR1 KGHSH and CDR2 LQKENI. The data were obtained in a study of blood T cell repertoires in COVID-19. Study-wide background: COVID-19 samples collected from the United States, Italy and Spain covered acute and convalescent phases. Sources were T cells, B-cell-depleted T cells, or PBMCs; the material itself was cDNA or gDNA.

Seattle patients were enrolled while actively infected and followed longitudinally. The data were produced by immunoSEQ multiplex PCR, yet TCRdb's version contains in-frame clones alone and is incomplete. This sample has 250,000 to 300,000 clones; roughly nine tenths occur once, and the top ten carry 2.2%. The clonotype was recovered from a woman between 25 and 40 years old with COVID-19, enrolled during active disease. The sequenced material came from peripheral blood. The chain employs TRBV18 and TRBJ1-2; maybe TRBD1 (6 bases). The CDR3 DNA follows: TGTGCCAGCTCATCCCGGGACAACCTCTATGGCTACACCTTC. The encoded protein is CASSSRDNLYGYTF.